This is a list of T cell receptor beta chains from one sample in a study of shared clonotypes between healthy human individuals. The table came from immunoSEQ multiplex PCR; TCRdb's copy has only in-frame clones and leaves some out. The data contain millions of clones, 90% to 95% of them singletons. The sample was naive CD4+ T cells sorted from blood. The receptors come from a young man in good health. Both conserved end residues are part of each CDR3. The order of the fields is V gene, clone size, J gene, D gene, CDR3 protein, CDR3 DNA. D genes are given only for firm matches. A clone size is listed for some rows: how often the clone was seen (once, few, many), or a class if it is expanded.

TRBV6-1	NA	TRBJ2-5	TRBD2	CASTSGLAGVETQYF	TGTGCCAGCACCAGCGGACTAGCGGGAGTTGAGACCCAGTACTTC
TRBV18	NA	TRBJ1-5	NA	CASSPDHLSNQPQHF	TGTGCCAGCTCACCCGATCACCTCAGCAATCAGCCCCAGCATTTT
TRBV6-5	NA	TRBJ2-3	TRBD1	CASSRQGAGTDTQYF	TGTGCCAGCAGTCGACAGGGGGCTGGCACAGATACGCAGTATTTT
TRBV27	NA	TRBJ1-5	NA	CASGPQGVNYQPQHF	TGTGCCAGCGGACCCCAAGGGGTGAATTATCAGCCCCAGCATTTT
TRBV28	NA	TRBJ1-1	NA	CASSSGEMNTEAFF	TGTGCCAGCAGTTCAGGGGAAATGAACACTGAAGCTTTCTTT
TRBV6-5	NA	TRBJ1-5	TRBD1	CASSRGTGNQPQHF	TGTGCCAGCAGCCGCGGGACAGGGAATCAGCCCCAGCATTTT
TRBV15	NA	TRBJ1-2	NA	CATSREGFGYTF	TGTGCCACCAGCAGAGAAGGGTTTGGCTACACCTTC
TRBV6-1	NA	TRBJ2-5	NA	CAGRMGLKETQYF	TGTGCCGGGAGGATGGGCCTCAAAGAGACCCAGTACTTC
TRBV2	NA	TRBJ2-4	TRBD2	CASSEWASGLIAKNIQYF	TGTGCCAGCAGTGAATGGGCTAGCGGTTTAATAGCCAAAAACATTCAGTACTTC
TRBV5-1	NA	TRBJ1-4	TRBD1	CASSLALGQVNEKLFF	TGCGCCAGCAGCTTGGCCCTGGGACAGGTTAATGAAAAACTGTTTTTT
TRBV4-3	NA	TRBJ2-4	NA	CASSQALGGSKNIQYF	TGCGCCAGCAGCCAGGCCTTGGGGGGTAGTAAGAACATTCAGTACTTC
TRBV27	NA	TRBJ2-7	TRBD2	CASSSATSGATSSYEQYF	TGTGCCAGCAGTTCTGCGACTAGCGGGGCTACGAGCTCCTACGAGCAGTACTTC
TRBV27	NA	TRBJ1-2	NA	CASSLSVGWGYTF	TGTGCCAGCAGTTTATCGGTCGGGTGGGGCTACACCTTC
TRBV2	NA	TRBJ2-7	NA	CASRRDGTYEQYF	TGTGCCAGCAGACGGGACGGTACCTACGAGCAGTACTTC
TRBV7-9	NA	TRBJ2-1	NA	CASSVRAPRGDEQFF	TGTGCCAGCAGCGTCCGGGCCCCGAGGGGTGATGAGCAGTTCTTC
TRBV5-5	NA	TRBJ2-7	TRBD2	CASSQGLAGSYEQYF	TGTGCCAGCAGCCAAGGACTAGCGGGGTCCTACGAGCAGTACTTC
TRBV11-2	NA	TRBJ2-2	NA	CASSLVTTDTGELFF	TGTGCCAGCAGCTTAGTCACGACGGACACCGGGGAGCTGTTTTTT
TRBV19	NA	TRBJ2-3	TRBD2	CASSASGVGTDTQYF	TGTGCCAGTAGCGCAAGCGGGGTCGGCACAGATACGCAGTATTTT
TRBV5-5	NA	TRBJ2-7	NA	CASSFWDFTYEQYF	TGTGCCAGCAGCTTTTGGGACTTTACCTACGAGCAGTACTTC
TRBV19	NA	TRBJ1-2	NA	CASTLLADYGYTF	TGTGCCAGTACCCTACTGGCGGACTATGGCTACACCTTC
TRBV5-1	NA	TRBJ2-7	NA	CASKDLDRPGGEQYF	TGCGCCAGCAAGGACCTTGACAGGCCGGGAGGCGAGCAGTACTTC
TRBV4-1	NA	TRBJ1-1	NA	CASSLLRNTEAFF	TGCGCCAGCAGCCTCTTAAGGAACACTGAAGCTTTCTTT
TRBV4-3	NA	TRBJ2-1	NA	CASSPGTSTYNEQFF	TGCGCCAGCAGCCCTGGGACTTCAACCTACAATGAGCAGTTCTTC
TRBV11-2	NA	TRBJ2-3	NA	CASSLGKGPTDTQYF	TGTGCCAGCAGCTTAGGCAAAGGGCCCACAGATACGCAGTATTTT
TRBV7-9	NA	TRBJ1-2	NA	CASSQGGLDYGYTF	TGTGCCAGCAGCCAAGGGGGTTTGGACTATGGCTACACCTTC
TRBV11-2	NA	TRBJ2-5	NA	CASSLEYRQETQYF	TGTGCCAGCAGCTTAGAGTACCGCCAAGAGACCCAGTACTTC
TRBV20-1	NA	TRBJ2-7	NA	CSARLGYEQYF	TGCAGTGCAAGACTGGGGTACGAGCAGTACTTC
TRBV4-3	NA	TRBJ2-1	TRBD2	CASSQELAGAYNEQFF	TGCGCCAGCAGCCAAGAATTAGCGGGAGCCTACAATGAGCAGTTCTTC
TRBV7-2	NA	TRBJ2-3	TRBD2	CASSSGLAGRTDTQYF	TGTGCCAGCAGCTCCGGACTAGCGGGTCGCACAGATACGCAGTATTTT
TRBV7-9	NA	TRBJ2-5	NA	CASMVGAQGETQYF	TGTGCCAGCATGGTAGGGGCTCAAGGGGAGACCCAGTACTTC
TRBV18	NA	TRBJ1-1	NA	CASSPRVGPTEGNTEAFF	TGTGCCAGCTCACCACGGGTCGGGCCCACCGAGGGGAACACTGAAGCTTTCTTT
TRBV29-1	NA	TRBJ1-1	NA	CSVVSGRAEAFF	TGCAGCGTTGTATCAGGGAGGGCTGAAGCTTTCTTT
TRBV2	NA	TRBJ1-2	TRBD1	CASSVVETGGGYTF	TGTGCCAGCAGTGTAGTCGAGACAGGGGGCGGCTACACCTTC
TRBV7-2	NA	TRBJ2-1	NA	CASSSSRSNNEQFF	TGTGCCAGCAGCTCCTCCCGCAGCAACAATGAGCAGTTCTTC
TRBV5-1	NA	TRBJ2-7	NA	CASSLGSSSYEQYF	TGCGCCAGCAGCTTAGGGAGTTCCTCCTACGAGCAGTACTTC
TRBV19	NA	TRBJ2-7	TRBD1	CASSAQGSEQYF	TGTGCCAGTAGTGCACAGGGGAGCGAGCAGTACTTC
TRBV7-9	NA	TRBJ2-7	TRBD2	CASSLGLAGDEQYF	TGTGCCAGCAGCCTAGGACTAGCGGGAGACGAGCAGTACTTC
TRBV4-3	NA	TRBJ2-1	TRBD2	CASSQLSGSLYNEQFF	TGCGCCAGCAGCCAACTTAGCGGGAGCCTCTACAATGAGCAGTTCTTC
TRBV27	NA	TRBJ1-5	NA	CASLPTGGTHSNQPQHF	TGTGCCAGCCTACCTACCGGGGGGACCCATAGCAATCAGCCCCAGCATTTT
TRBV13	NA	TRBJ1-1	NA	CASSLEFARGMDTEAFF	TGTGCCAGCAGCTTAGAGTTCGCCCGGGGGATGGACACTGAAGCTTTCTTT
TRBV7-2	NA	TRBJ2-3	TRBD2	CASSLQAGGLTDTQYF	TGTGCCAGCAGCTTACAAGCGGGGGGGCTGACAGATACGCAGTATTTT
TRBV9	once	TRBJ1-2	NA	CASSREGLNYGYTF	TGTGCCAGCAGCCGCGAGGGCCTAAACTATGGCTACACCTTC
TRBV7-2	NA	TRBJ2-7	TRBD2	CASSYTAGGSSYEQYF	TGTGCCAGCAGTTACACGGCGGGAGGCTCCTCCTACGAGCAGTACTTC
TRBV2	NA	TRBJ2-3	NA	CASSDGRADTQYF	TGTGCCAGCAGTGACGGCAGGGCAGATACGCAGTATTTT
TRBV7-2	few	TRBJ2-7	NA	CASSIGGPTSYEQYF	TGTGCCAGCAGCATTGGAGGACCGACCTCCTACGAGCAGTACTTC
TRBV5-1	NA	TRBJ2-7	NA	CASSLDEGVGEQYF	TGCGCCAGCAGCTTGGATGAGGGGGTGGGCGAGCAGTACTTC
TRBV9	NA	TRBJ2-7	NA	CASSVQGMGYEQYF	TGTGCCAGCAGCGTACAGGGGATGGGTTACGAGCAGTACTTC